Below are 8 T cell receptor beta chains sequenced from a single sample in a study of OX40 agonist ivuxolimab in advanced cancers. Libraries were prepared by immunoSEQ multiplex PCR; TCRdb keeps only in-frame clonotypes and omits some of them. The data show about 27,000 clones, more than 70% seen once. Sequenced material: CD4+ or CD8+ T cells sorted from blood, taken in a trial of the OX40 agonist ivuxolimab. Receptors originate from an adult with an advanced solid tumor such as melanoma, head and neck, liver or kidney cancer.

Judged by abundance, this clone is medium-sized. The chain couples TRBV7-2 to TRBJ2-2, with TRBD1 identical over 7 bases. The V gene end was trimmed by 6 bases and the J gene end by 3 bases; junction bases not matched to a gene: 4. From germline, CDR1 is SGHTA and CDR2 FQGNSA. The CDR3 loop spans 14 amino acids. The CDR3 nucleotides read TGTGCCAGCAGTCCAGGGGGAGACACCGGGGAGCTGTTTTTT. Its translation is CASSPGGDTGELFF. The whole variable domain, filled in from reference TRBV7-2 and TRBJ2-2, reads GAGVSQSPSNKVTEKGKDVELRCDPISGHTALYWYRQSLGQGLEFLIYFQGNSAPDKSGLPSDRFSAERTGGSVSTLTIQRTQQEDSAVYLCASSPGGDTGELFFGEGSRLTVL.

The J gene is TRBJ2-5, the V gene TRBV6-6; possibly TRBD1 or TRBD2 for D (5 bases each). CDR1 and CDR2 from the germline V gene are MNHNY and SVGAGI (reference sequence). Trimming removed 4 bases at V and 3 bases at J, with 12 bases between. The CDR3 loop spans 14 amino acids. CDR3 protein: CASSLTGREETQYF. For the CDR3, the DNA is TGTGCCAGCAGTTTAACGGGGCGGGAAGAGACCCAGTACTTC.

V usage is TRBV29-1 and J usage is TRBJ2-3; weak D call: TRBD1 (8 bases). Germline V lookup: CDR1 SQVTM, CDR2 ANQGSEA. V lost 6 bases, J lost 5 bases, and 24 bases lay in between. This CDR3 has 16 residues. The CDR3 loop reads CSVLPGTGWGGDTQYF. Written as DNA, the CDR3 is TGCAGCGTCCTCCCGGGGACAGGTTGGGGGGGAGATACGCAGTATTTT.

This clone has only a few counts. This chain connects TRBV5-1 to TRBJ1-6, with 8 bases matching TRBD1. This CDR3 has 18 residues. The germline CDR1 and CDR2 sequences are SGHRS and YFSETQ. Trimming cost V 0 bases and J 4 bases; bases outside gene matches: 9. As DNA, the CDR3 is TGCGCCAGCAGCTTGGGGGCGTCCGGGACAGGATATAATTCACCCCTCCACTTT. Residues: CASSLGASGTGYNSPLHF. Complete variable domain (other parts from reference TRBV5-1 and TRBJ1-6): KAGVTQTPRYLIKTRGQQVTLSCSPISGHRSVSWYQQTPGQGLQFLFEYFSETQRNKGNFPGRFSGRQFSNSRSEMNVSTLELGDSALYLCASSLGASGTGYNSPLHFGNGTRLTVT.

Judged by abundance, this clone is medium-sized. The chain joins TRBV19 to TRBJ1-6; D unclear. CDR1 is LNHDA and CDR2 is SQIVND in the germline V gene (reference sequence). V dropped 2 bases and J dropped 0 bases, with 11 bases sitting between them. CDR3 length: 17 amino acids. The CDR3 region is CASSISAGSSYNSPLHF. The CDR3 region has the DNA TGTGCCAGTAGTATATCCGCCGGAAGCTCCTATAATTCACCCCTCCACTTT.

This sequence joins TRBV6-1 and TRBJ1-5, with no clear D. Germline CDR1 and CDR2: MNHNS and SASEGT. The CDR3 is made up of 14 amino acids. The V gene lost 1 base and the J gene lost 4 bases, with 8 bases spanning the gap. CDR3 coding DNA: TGTGCCAGCAGTGAAGGGAAGGGAAATCAGCCCCAGCATTTT. It encodes CASSEGKGNQPQHF.

This clone occurred a few times. The chain joins TRBV21-1 to TRBJ2-7. TRBV21-1 is a known pseudogene. This CDR3 has 13 residues. The CDR3 region has the DNA TGTGCCAGCAGCACATGGGACGCCTACGAGCAGTACTTC. It specifies CASSTWDAYEQYF.

The chain has TRBV6-5 and TRBJ2-3, with 13 bases aligning to TRBD2. J was trimmed by 6 bases and V by 6 bases; bases with no gene match: 3. This CDR3 region has 14 residues. Germline loops: CDR1 MNHEY, CDR2 SVGAGI. DNA of the CDR3: TGTGCCAGCAGATCGGGACTAGCGGGGGATACGCAGTATTTT. This codes for CASRSGLAGDTQYF.